These 27 T cell receptor beta chains originate from one sample sequenced in a study of Ad26.COV2.S vaccination and SARS-CoV-2 variants. Here immunoSEQ multiplex PCR was the method, and the copy in TCRdb shows in-frame clones only, minus some. The data show roughly 450,000 clones, with about nine tenths seen just once and less than 15% held by the top ten. Indicated treatment: about 20 received Ad26.COV2.S at low or high dose, single or two shots; 5 received placebo; per-sample allocation not given. Each sample was drawn 63 days after the first injection (of vaccine or placebo). Sequencing was performed on peripheral blood, taken in a trial of Ad26.COV2.S vaccine versus placebo. These receptors originate from a person aged 18-60 years who received the Ad26.COV2.S COVID-19 vaccine or a placebo.

The V and J genes are TRBV3-1 (or the pseudogene TRBV3-2) and TRBJ1-3, with 7 bases aligning to TRBD1. Trimming took 0 bases from V and 4 from J; bases not matched to a gene: 6. The CDR3 sequence is 16 residues long. The germline V gene encodes CDR1 LGHDT and CDR2 YNNKEL (reference sequence). CDR3 in amino acids: CASSQDGRGSGNTIYF. The DNA of the CDR3 is TGTGCCAGCAGCCAAGACGGCAGGGGGTCAGGAAACACCATATATTTT.

This clone was counted only a few times. The V gene is TRBV7-3, the J gene TRBJ1-5; maybe TRBD1 (6 bases). V shed 2 bases and J shed 0 bases, with 11 bases lying between them. CDR1 and CDR2 from the germline V gene are SGHTA and FQGTGA. This CDR3 has 16 amino acids. The CDR3 loop is CASSLAQGDSNQPQHF. In nucleotides, the CDR3 is TGTGCCAGCAGCTTAGCACAGGGTGATAGCAATCAGCCCCAGCATTTT.

The chain carries TRBV6-5 and TRBJ1-3, with D possibly matching TRBD1 (6 bases). Trimming removed 6 bases from V and 4 bases from J, with 13 bases in between. CDR1 MNHEY and CDR2 SVGAGI come from the germline V gene. CDR3 length equals 14 residues. In DNA, the CDR3 is TGTGCCAGCAGGTCCCAGGGGTACGGAAACACCATATATTTT. Protein product: CASRSQGYGNTIYF.

The gene calls are TRBV11-3 and TRBJ2-1; 10 bases align to TRBD2. Germline V lookup: CDR1 SGHNT, CDR2 YENEEA. The junction had 11 bases not matched to a gene; V was cut back by 2 bases and J by 7 bases. The CDR3 has 17 residues. The CDR3 protein is CASSLNGGASGRNEQFF. As DNA, the CDR3 is TGTGCCAGCAGCTTAAATGGGGGGGCTAGCGGGAGAAATGAGCAGTTCTTC.

This clone was counted many times. V and J are TRBV18 and TRBJ2-7; TRBD2 is a possible D gene (5 bases). Deletions cut 5 bases from V and 7 bases from J, with 12 bases between. In germline, CDR1 is KGHSH, CDR2 LQKENI. The length of the CDR3 is 12 residues. CDR3 region: CASSVDYGEQYF. CDR3 in DNA: TGTGCCAGCTCAGTCGACTATGGGGAGCAGTACTTC.

CDR3 amino acids: CASSLGQGQMRGPLHF. CDR3 nucleotide sequence: TGTGCCAGCAGCTTGGGACAGGGCCAAATGAGAGGACCCCTCCACTTT. J is TRBJ1-6 and V is TRBV7-9; 9 bases are a match to TRBD1. Germline V lookup: CDR1 SEHNR, CDR2 FQNEAQ (reference sequence). CDR3 length: 16 amino acids. Trimming took 3 bases from V and 12 from J; bases not matched to a gene: 12.

The V gene is TRBV12-3 or TRBV12-4, the J gene TRBJ1-2, with D perhaps TRBD1 (5 bases). The V gene lost 5 bases and the J gene lost 3 bases, with 7 bases spanning the gap. The length of the CDR3 is 12 residues. DNA of the CDR3: TGTGCCAGCAGTCAGGGTTACTATGGCTACACCTTC. Encoded protein: CASSQGYYGYTF.

J is TRBJ2-1 and V is TRBV19; 9 bases map to TRBD2. CDR1 and CDR2 from the germline V gene are LNHDA and SQIVND (reference sequence). The CDR3 spans 18 residues. The CDR3 reads CSGLQGGNRPSGTNEQFF. Here the CDR3 DNA reads TGTTCCGGTCTACAAGGGGGCAACCGGCCTAGCGGGACTAATGAGCAGTTCTTC.

The V call is TRBV7-9, the J call TRBJ2-7; D gene unclear. Germline V gene lookup returns CDR1 SEHNR and CDR2 FQNEAQ (reference sequence). Trimming took 4 bases from V and 6 from J, leaving 13 bases between them. The CDR3 length is 13 residues. In DNA form, the CDR3 reads TGTGCCAGCAGCTGGGATACGGCGTTCGAGCAGTACTTC. Translated: CASSWDTAFEQYF.

The chain has TRBV5-5 and TRBJ2-7; D unclear. The CDR3 covers 12 residues. V was pared by 4 bases and J by 2 bases, with 7 bases between. CDR1 SGHKS and CDR2 YYEKEE come from the germline V gene (reference sequence). The DNA of the CDR3 is TGTGCCAGCAGCCGGACGACCTACGAGCAGTACTTC. This codes for CASSRTTYEQYF.

The chain carries TRBV9 and TRBJ1-1; a weak D match, TRBD1 (5 bases). The CDR3 spans 13 residues. Trimming removed 3 bases at V and 10 bases at J, with 16 bases between. CDR1 and CDR2 (germline): SGDLS, YYNGEE. CDR3 protein: CASSGGTFKGAFF. The CDR3 DNA follows: TGTGCCAGCAGCGGAGGGACCTTCAAAGGAGCTTTCTTT.

A remark on this clone: The junction differs from germline at one of its ends, possibly a read error. The V call is TRBV7-7, the J call TRBJ2-5; D is unresolved. This CDR3 is built from 15 residues. Germline CDR1 is SSHAT and CDR2 is FNYEAQ (reference sequence). CDR3 sequence (DNA): TGTGCTAGCAGCTTCACGCCGGCGCTGCTAGAGACCCAGTACTTC. Amino acid sequence: CASSFTPALLETQYF.

The chain has TRBV4-3 and TRBJ2-1, with 12 bases fitting TRBD1. The CDR3 sequence is 18 residues long. V trimming: 0 bases; J trimming: 4 bases; junction bases outside the gene matches: 7. Germline V lookup: CDR1 LGHNA, CDR2 YSLEER. The CDR3 DNA sequence: TGCGCCAGCAGCCAAGATGGGACAGGGGGCAGTTCGTACAATGAGCAGTTCTTC. It encodes CASSQDGTGGSSYNEQFF.

The chain combines TRBV28 with TRBJ1-1, with TRBD1 matching over 9 bases. V gave up 5 bases and J gave up 6 bases; unmatched junction bases: 4. The CDR3 runs to 13 residues. The germline gives CDR1 MDHEN, CDR2 SYDVKM. The CDR3: CASSPGTGPEAFF. The CDR3 DNA sequence: TGTGCCAGCAGTCCGGGGACAGGGCCTGAAGCTTTCTTT.

The DNA of the CDR3 is TGTGCCAGCAGCTCCGACAGGGGTTTCTACGAGCAGTACTTC. This sequence encodes CASSSDRGFYEQYF. The chain links TRBV5-4 to TRBJ2-7; TRBD1 matches 8 bases. The length of the CDR3 is 14 residues. CDR1 is SGHNT, CDR2 YYREEE, per germline (reference sequence). V dropped 3 bases and J dropped 3; count of bases not matched to a gene: 5.

The rearrangement links TRBV5-5 to TRBJ2-1; 10 nucleotides line up with TRBD2. The CDR3 extends over 19 amino acids. The germline gives CDR1 SGHKS, CDR2 YYEKEE (reference sequence). Germline trimming cut 0 bases from V and 7 bases from J; bases unmatched to any gene: 16. In DNA form, the CDR3 reads TGTGCCAGCAGCTTGGTACAGGGTACCCTAGCGGGAGCGTGGAATGAGCAGTTCTTC. Protein sequence: CASSLVQGTLAGAWNEQFF.

This sequence joins TRBV5-6 and TRBJ2-1, with 7 nucleotides matching TRBD2. Unmatched junction bases numbered 8, after V lost 4 bases and J lost 1 base. The CDR3 totals 16 residues. Germline-derived CDR1 and CDR2 are SGHDT and YYEEEE. The CDR3 loop is CASSIGAGVSYNEQFF. For the CDR3, the DNA is TGTGCCAGCAGCATAGGGGCGGGAGTGTCCTACAATGAGCAGTTCTTC.

The V and J genes are TRBV6-2 or TRBV6-3 and TRBJ1-2, with 10 positions matching TRBD1. The CDR3 is 15 amino acids. V lost 5 bases, J lost 2 bases, and 5 bases stayed unmatched. The germline V gene has CDR1 MNHEY and CDR2 SVGEGT. CDR3: CASSRDRGENYGYTF. The CDR3 bases are TGTGCCAGCAGTCGGGACAGGGGCGAAAACTATGGCTACACCTTC.

This clone appeared a few times. The chain has TRBV2 and TRBJ1-3; D ambiguous. V lost 8 bases, J lost 0 bases, and 14 bases lay in between. CDR3 length equals 15 residues. Germline-derived CDR1 and CDR2 are SNHLY and FYNNEI. The CDR3 DNA follows: TGTGCCAGCGGGCGGGTAGTGAACTCTGGAAACACCATATATTTT. Its translation: CASGRVVNSGNTIYF.

V gene TRBV27 combines with J gene TRBJ1-3; D is ambiguous. Germline lookup yields CDR1 MNHEY and CDR2 SMNVEV (reference sequence). V was trimmed by 7 bases and J by 0 bases, leaving 13 bases between them. This CDR3 is built from 15 residues. The CDR3 region is CASKLTLGSGNTIYF. The CDR3 DNA reads as TGTGCCAGCAAACTGACCCTTGGCTCTGGAAACACCATATATTTT.

The CDR3 DNA sequence: TGTGCCGGTGGGGTCAAAGAGACCCAGTACTTC. It codes for CAGGVKETQYF. V usage is TRBV30 and J usage is TRBJ2-5; no definite D call. Trimming left V 8 bases short and J 3 bases short, with 10 bases between. Germline V CDR1 and CDR2: GTSNPN, SVGIG (reference sequence). The CDR3 is made up of 11 amino acids.

The genes are TRBV27 and TRBJ1-1, with unresolved D. Trimming shortened V by 1 base and J by 5 bases, and 14 bases separated the two germline ends. Per the germline V gene, CDR1 is MNHEY and CDR2 is SMNVEV (reference sequence). This CDR3 is built from 15 residues. As DNA, the CDR3 is TGTGCCAGCAGTTTATTGTCCCCCAGCGGGACTGAAGCTTTCTTT. Translation: CASSLLSPSGTEAFF.

V usage is TRBV7-8 and J usage is TRBJ2-2, with 7 bases fitting TRBD1. CDR3 size: 15 residues. Germline V lookup: CDR1 SGHVS, CDR2 FQNEAQ. V lost 5 bases, J lost 2 bases, and 5 bases stayed unmatched. The CDR3 DNA is TGTGCCAGCAGCCGGGACAGATTTAACACCGGGGAGCTGTTTTTT. It encodes CASSRDRFNTGELFF.

The chain is built from TRBV24-1 and TRBJ1-1, with no clear D. Germline V CDR1 and CDR2: KGHDR, SFDVKD. The CDR3 contains 13 residues. Trimming removed 3 bases at V and 2 bases at J, with 6 bases between. The CDR3 reads CATSDEGNTEAFF. The CDR3 DNA follows: TGTGCCACCAGTGATGAGGGTAACACTGAAGCTTTCTTT.

The chain combines TRBV6-5 with TRBJ1-5, with TRBD1 matching over 11 bases. CDR1 MNHEY and CDR2 SVGAGI come from the germline V gene. With V trimmed by 4 bases and J by 5 bases, 4 bases remained unmatched. This CDR3 region has 15 residues. The CDR3 DNA reads as TGTGCCAGCAGTTCGATGGGACAGGGGGATCAGCCCCAGCATTTT. Protein sequence: CASSSMGQGDQPQHF.

V is TRBV7-9 and J is TRBJ2-5, with D maybe TRBD1 (5 bases). The V end lost 2 bases, the J end lost 5 bases, and 15 bases lay between the germline ends. The CDR3 has 15 residues. Germline assignment: CDR1 SEHNR and CDR2 FQNEAQ (reference sequence). The DNA of the CDR3 is TGTGCCAGCAGCTTAAGCAGGGTTGGGTCGGAGACCCAGTACTTC. This sequence encodes CASSLSRVGSETQYF. The full variable domain, completed using reference TRBV7-9 and TRBJ2-5, is DTGVSQNPRHKITKRGQNVTFRCDPISEHNRLYWYRQTLGQGPEFLTYFQNEAQLEKSRLLSDRFSAERPKGSFSTLEIQRTEQGDSAMYLCASSLSRVGSETQYFGPGTRLLVL.

Remarks on this clone: One end of the junction varies from germline; a read error may be responsible. V usage is TRBV30 and J usage is TRBJ2-7; the D gene could be TRBD1 or TRBD2 (5 bases each). Germline CDR1 GTSNPN, CDR2 SVGIG (reference sequence). The CDR3 has 8 residues. The CDR3 protein is CAWSGDPF. DNA of the CDR3: TGTGCCTGGAGTGGGGACCCCTTC.